Listed below are T cell receptor beta chains from one sample, sequenced in a study of cytomegalovirus exposure and HLA in healthy donors. Libraries were prepared by immunoSEQ multiplex PCR; TCRdb keeps only in-frame clonotypes and omits some of them. The data show about 70,000 clones, with more than 80% seen just once and 2% held by the top ten. The sequencing sample was made of PBMCs. The source of these receptors is a woman in her twenties or thirties in good health and CMV-seronegative. CDR3s include the opening cysteine and the closing phenylalanine or tryptophan. A D gene is named only where the DNA matches it firmly. Only some rows state a clone size, as once, few, many or a class for expanded clones.

v_call	j_call	d_call	clone_size	cdr3_aa	cdr3_nt
TRBV19	TRBJ1-5	TRBD1	-	CASSPDRGPSNQPQHF	TGTGCCAGTAGCCCGGACAGGGGACCGAGCAATCAGCCCCAGCATTTT
TRBV30	TRBJ1-6	-	-	CAWEDTRNSPLHF	TGTGCCTGGGAAGACACCCGGAATTCACCCCTCCACTTT
TRBV19	TRBJ2-2	TRBD2	-	CASSTGTSGFGIGELFF	TGTGCCAGTAGTACTGGGACTAGCGGGTTTGGCATCGGGGAGCTGTTTTTT
TRBV15	TRBJ1-2	-	-	CATSREAQINYGYTF	TGTGCCACCAGCAGAGAGGCACAGATCAACTATGGCTACACCTTC
TRBV6-5	TRBJ2-1	TRBD2	few	CASSYLAGALDEQFF	TGTGCCAGCAGTTACCTAGCGGGAGCGTTGGATGAGCAGTTCTTC
TRBV28	TRBJ2-7	TRBD2	-	CASSLTSGRYEQYF	TGTGCCAGCAGTTTGACTAGCGGGAGATACGAGCAGTACTTC
TRBV21-1	TRBJ2-7	-	-	CASSSGLLNHEQYF	TGTGCCAGCAGCTCAGGACTCTTGAACCACGAGCAGTACTTC
TRBV5-1	TRBJ1-2	TRBD1	-	CASSVRGQEYGYTF	TGCGCCAGCAGCGTTAGGGGGCAGGAGTATGGCTACACCTTC
TRBV7-6	TRBJ2-5	-	-	CASSLQSVSRQETQYF	TGTGCCAGCAGCTTACAGAGTGTCTCGCGGCAAGAGACCCAGTACTTC
TRBV30	TRBJ1-4	-	-	CAWTRGSISFLMEKLFF	TGTGCCTGGACTCGAGGAAGTATAAGCTTTTTAATGGAAAAACTGTTTTTT
TRBV9	TRBJ1-2	TRBD1	-	CASSRDRNYGYTF	TGTGCCAGCAGCCGGGACAGGAACTATGGCTACACCTTC
TRBV7-2	TRBJ1-2	-	-	CASSFSLHVTTGGYTF	TGTGCCAGCAGCTTCTCTCTTCACGTGACTACTGGGGGCTACACCTTC
TRBV7-9	TRBJ2-2	-	-	CASTQSGDGELFF	TGTGCCAGCACCCAATCGGGTGACGGGGAGCTGTTTTTT
TRBV9	TRBJ2-7	TRBD2	-	CASSVDPGGPYEQYF	TGTGCCAGCAGCGTAGATCCGGGAGGCCCCTACGAGCAGTACTTC
TRBV18	TRBJ2-1	-	-	CASSPDLANEQFF	TGTGCCAGCTCACCCGATCTAGCAAATGAGCAGTTCTTC
TRBV10-2	TRBJ2-7	-	-	CASMFLAREQYF	TGCGCCAGCATGTTTTTGGCCCGCGAGCAGTACTTC
TRBV18	TRBJ2-7	TRBD1	-	CASSLRRDRGLYEQYF	TGTGCCAGCTCACTCCGCCGGGACAGGGGGTTATACGAGCAGTACTTC
TRBV28	TRBJ2-6	-	-	CASSPQGLYGANVLTF	TGTGCCAGCAGCCCCCAGGGTTTATATGGGGCCAACGTCCTGACTTTC
TRBV29-1	TRBJ1-6	TRBD1	-	CSVSTGGNSPLHF	TGCAGCGTTTCTACAGGGGGGAATTCACCCCTCCACTTT
TRBV28	TRBJ2-3	-	-	CASSFAGLYTDTQYF	TGTGCCAGCAGTTTTGCGGGACTCTACACAGATACGCAGTATTTT
TRBV7-9	TRBJ2-3	TRBD1	-	CASSSDRSTDTQYF	TGTGCCAGCAGCTCGGACAGGTCCACAGATACGCAGTATTTT
TRBV7-3	TRBJ2-3	TRBD2	-	CASSPSGGTDTQYF	TGTGCCAGCAGCCCTAGCGGGGGCACAGATACGCAGTATTTT
TRBV6-1	TRBJ2-2	TRBD2	-	CAGRAGDLNTGELFF	TGTGCCGGTCGGGCGGGAGATTTGAACACCGGGGAGCTGTTTTTT
TRBV5-1	TRBJ1-1	TRBD1	-	CASSRDREGSTEAFF	TGCGCCAGCAGCAGGGACAGAGAAGGGAGTACTGAAGCTTTCTTT
TRBV30	TRBJ1-5	-	-	CAWGGRRSSNQPQHF	TGTGCCTGGGGGGGCAGGCGGTCAAGCAATCAGCCCCAGCATTTT
TRBV10-3	TRBJ2-7	-	-	CAISERGSSNEQYF	TGTGCCATCAGTGAAAGGGGTAGCAGCAACGAGCAGTACTTC